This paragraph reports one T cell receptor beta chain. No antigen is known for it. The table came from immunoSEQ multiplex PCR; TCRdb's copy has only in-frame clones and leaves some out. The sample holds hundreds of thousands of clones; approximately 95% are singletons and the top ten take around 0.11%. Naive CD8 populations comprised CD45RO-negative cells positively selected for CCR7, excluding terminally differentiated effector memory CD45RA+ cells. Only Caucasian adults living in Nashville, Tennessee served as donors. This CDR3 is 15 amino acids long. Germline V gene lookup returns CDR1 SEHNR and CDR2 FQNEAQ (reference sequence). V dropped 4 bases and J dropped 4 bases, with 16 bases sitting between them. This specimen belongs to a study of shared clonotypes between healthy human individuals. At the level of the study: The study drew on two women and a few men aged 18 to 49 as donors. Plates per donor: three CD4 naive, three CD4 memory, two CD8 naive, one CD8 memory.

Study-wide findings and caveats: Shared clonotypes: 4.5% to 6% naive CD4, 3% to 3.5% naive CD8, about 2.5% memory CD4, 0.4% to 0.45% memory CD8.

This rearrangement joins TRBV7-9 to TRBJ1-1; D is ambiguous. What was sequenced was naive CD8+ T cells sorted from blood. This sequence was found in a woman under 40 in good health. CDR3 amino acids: CASSSPLGRATEAFF. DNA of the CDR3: TGTGCCAGCAGCTCCCCGCTTGGGAGGGCCACTGAAGCTTTCTTT.